What follows is one T cell receptor beta chain and its context. Its antigen is not known. The CDR3 runs 16 residues. V trimming: 4 bases; J trimming: 2 bases; junction bases outside the gene matches: 9. CDR1 is ENHRY and CDR2 is SYGVKD in the germline V gene. Use of 60 Vbeta and 13 Jbeta primers characterized the PCR. The protocol was immunoSEQ multiplex PCR, while the TCRdb copy is restricted to in-frame clones and leaves out a portion. The sample records 70,000 or so clones, roughly 68% being singletons. This entry comes from a study of cytomegalovirus exposure and HLA in healthy donors. Despite likely unrecorded immune exposures, the donors were nominally healthy at the time of sampling. Study-wide points: Common viral pathogens seemed, in a later analysis, to connect with several of the most significant clusters.

The clonotype was recovered from a woman aged 55-75 years in good health and CMV-seropositive. This chain joins TRBV10-3 and TRBJ2-7, with 9 bases that match TRBD2. Sample: PBMCs. CDR3 in amino acids: CAISVAASGVPYEQYF. The CDR3 DNA follows: TGTGCCATCAGTGTGGCGGCTAGCGGGGTTCCCTACGAGCAGTACTTC.